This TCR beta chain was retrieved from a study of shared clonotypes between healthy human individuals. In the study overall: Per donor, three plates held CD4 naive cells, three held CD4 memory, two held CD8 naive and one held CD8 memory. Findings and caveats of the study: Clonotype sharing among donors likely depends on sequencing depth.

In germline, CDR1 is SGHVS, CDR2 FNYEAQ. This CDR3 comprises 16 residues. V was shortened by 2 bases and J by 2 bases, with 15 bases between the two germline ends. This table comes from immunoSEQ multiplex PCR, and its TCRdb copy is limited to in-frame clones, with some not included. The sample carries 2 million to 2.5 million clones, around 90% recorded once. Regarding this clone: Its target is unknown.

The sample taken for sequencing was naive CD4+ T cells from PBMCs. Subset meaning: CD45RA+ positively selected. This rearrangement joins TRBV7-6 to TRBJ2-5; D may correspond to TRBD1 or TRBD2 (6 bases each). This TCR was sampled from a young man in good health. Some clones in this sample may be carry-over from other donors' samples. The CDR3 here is CASSLSTTGAQETQYF. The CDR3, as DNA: TGTGCCAGCAGCTTATCCACGACGGGGGCGCAAGAGACCCAGTACTTC.